These 13 T cell receptor beta chains were all obtained from the same sample, sequenced in a study of blood T cell repertoires in COVID-19. The protocol was immunoSEQ multiplex PCR, while the TCRdb copy is restricted to in-frame clones and leaves out a portion. The top ten clones hold over 10% of a sample with a few hundred thousand clones, approximately 86% of them seen once. The sequencing input was peripheral blood. These receptors all come from a woman in her 70s with COVID-19, enrolled during active disease.

A few counts support this clone. This sequence joins TRBV7-9 and TRBJ2-7, with TRBD2 matching over 12 bases. The CDR3 totals 14 residues. Germline trimming cut 1 base from V and 7 bases from J; bases unmatched to any gene: 2. From germline, CDR1 is SEHNR and CDR2 FQNEAQ (reference sequence). DNA for the CDR3: TGTGCCAGCAGCTTAGGGACTAGCGGGGCTGAGCAGTACTTC. This gives the protein CASSLGTSGAEQYF.

The chain couples TRBV18 to TRBJ2-7; weak D call: TRBD2 (5 bases). V dropped 1 base and J dropped 0 bases, with 13 bases sitting between them. Per the germline V gene, CDR1 is KGHSH and CDR2 is LQKENI. This CDR3 has 16 amino acids. CDR3 sequence (DNA): TGTGCCAGCTCACCACGTGAGGGTGCGTCCTCCTACGAGCAGTACTTC. The encoded protein is CASSPREGASSYEQYF.

This clone occurred a few times. Other DNA sequences in the sample encode the same CDR3. The rearrangement uses TRBV4-3 and TRBJ2-7, with 9 positions matching TRBD1. Germline trimming cut 1 base from V and 3 bases from J; bases unmatched to any gene: 1. Germline lookup yields CDR1 LGHNA and CDR2 YSLEER. The CDR3 is 14 residues long. DNA of the CDR3: TGCGCCAGCAGCCAAGGGACAGGGGACTACGAGCAGTACTTC. Protein sequence: CASSQGTGDYEQYF.

V usage is TRBV5-6 and J usage is TRBJ1-5, with D perhaps matching TRBD1 (6 bases). The V gene's germline CDR1 is SGHDT and CDR2 YYEEEE. This CDR3 spans 16 amino acids. Trimming took 1 base from V and 0 from J, leaving 11 bases between them. This CDR3 is CASSLKTGYSNQPQHF. The CDR3 region has the DNA TGTGCCAGCAGCTTGAAGACAGGATATAGCAATCAGCCCCAGCATTTT.

J is TRBJ2-1 and V is TRBV7-8, with 10 bases fitting TRBD2. V was pared by 5 bases and J by 7 bases, with 14 bases of the junction left unmatched. The length of the CDR3 is 17 residues. The germline CDR1 and CDR2 sequences are SGHVS and FQNEAQ. CDR3 residues: CASSAFLAGDSRNEQFF. In DNA form, the CDR3 reads TGTGCCAGCAGCGCATTCCTAGCGGGGGATTCTAGAAATGAGCAGTTCTTC.

The rearrangement joins TRBV18 to TRBJ1-3, with D possibly being TRBD1 (5 bases). Germline values: CDR1 KGHSH, CDR2 LQKENI. V shed 3 bases and J shed 0 bases, with 12 bases lying between them. This CDR3 has 16 amino acids. CDR3 in DNA: TGTGCCAGCTCACCGGGGGGAGGCCTCTCTGGAAACACCATATATTTT. Translated, it gives CASSPGGGLSGNTIYF.

The gene calls are TRBV7-9 and TRBJ1-2; possible D gene TRBD1, 5 bases. Looked up from germline, CDR1 is SEHNR and CDR2 is FQNEAQ (reference sequence). Trimming left V 4 bases short and J 6 bases short, with 12 bases between. This CDR3 has 13 amino acids. The CDR3 sequence: CASSSRTRDGYTF. The CDR3, as DNA: TGTGCCAGCAGCTCCAGGACCAGGGATGGCTACACCTTC.

In its sample, this clone was seen many times. At the DNA level, this CDR3 is encoded by other sequences in the same sample as well. The CDR3 sequence is CASSIDRNTEAFF. CDR3 DNA: TGTGCCAGTAGTATAGACAGGAACACTGAAGCTTTCTTT. The chain uses TRBV19 and TRBJ1-1; no clear D. The germline V and J ends were trimmed by 0 bases and 1 base, with 3 bases remaining between them. CDR1 is LNHDA and CDR2 is SQIVND in the germline V gene (reference sequence). CDR3 length equals 13 residues.

Comment on this clone: The identical CDR3 is also encoded by other nucleotide sequences in the sample. V and J are TRBV19 and TRBJ1-6; TRBD1 aligns across 7 bases. This CDR3 region has 14 residues. The germline CDR1 and CDR2 sequences are LNHDA and SQIVND (reference sequence). Trimming took 6 bases from V and 6 from J; bases not matched to a gene: 5. The CDR3 loop is CASRGTDLNSPLHF. In DNA, the CDR3 is TGTGCCAGTAGGGGGACAGACCTTAATTCACCCCTCCACTTT. The full variable domain, its missing parts supplied by reference TRBV19 and TRBJ1-6, is DGGITQSPKYLFRKEGQNVTLSCEQNLNHDAMYWYRQDPGQGLRLIYYSQIVNDFQKGDIAEGYSVSREKKESFPLTVTSAQKNPTAFYLCASRGTDLNSPLHFGNGTRLTVT.

This chain connects TRBV9 to TRBJ2-3; tentatively, D is TRBD2 (6 bases). CDR3 length equals 13 residues. The germline V gene has CDR1 SGDLS and CDR2 YYNGEE. Trimming stripped 5 bases from V and 0 bases from J, with 7 bases between. CDR3 nucleotide sequence: TGTGCCAGCAGTGCGGGGAGCACAGATACGCAGTATTTT. Its protein is CASSAGSTDTQYF.

This chain joins TRBV5-1 and TRBJ1-2, with TRBD1 identical over 8 bases. Germline trimming cut 1 base from V and 1 base from J; bases unmatched to any gene: 9. The CDR3 is made up of 17 amino acids. Germline-derived CDR1 and CDR2 are SGHRS and YFSETQ. The CDR3 region is CASSLTPGQELNYGYTF. The CDR3 DNA is TGCGCCAGCAGCTTGACTCCGGGACAGGAACTTAACTATGGCTACACCTTC.

In its sample, this clone was seen a few times. The chain carries TRBV2 and TRBJ1-5, with 9 bases identical to TRBD1. CDR3 length equals 15 residues. J was trimmed by 2 bases and V by 6 bases; bases with no gene match: 5. Germline V gene data show CDR1 as SNHLY and CDR2 as FYNNEI. Here the CDR3 reads CASRGTGYGNQPQHF. For the CDR3, the DNA is TGTGCCAGCAGGGGGACAGGGTATGGCAATCAGCCCCAGCATTTT. Filled out from reference TRBV2 and TRBJ1-5, the complete variable domain reads EPEVTQTPSHQVTQMGQEVILRCVPISNHLYFYWYRQILGQKVEFLVSFYNNEISEKSEIFDDQFSVERPDGSNFTLKIRSTKLEDSAMYFCASRGTGYGNQPQHFGDGTRLSIL.

This clone was observed a few times. The chain is built from TRBV6-5 and TRBJ1-1; 8 bases agree with TRBD1. From germline, CDR1 is MNHEY and CDR2 SVGAGI. The CDR3 covers 15 residues. V shed 5 bases and J 5 bases; nucleotides not matched to a gene: 10. The DNA of the CDR3 is TGTGCCAGCAGTACCACCGGACAGGGAAAGACTGAAGCTTTCTTT. Encoded protein: CASSTTGQGKTEAFF.